The TCR beta chain under discussion was sequenced for a study of blood T cell repertoires in COVID-19. Study-wide background: In each case, the material was cDNA or gDNA derived from T cells, B-cell-depleted T cells, or PBMCs.

Per the study methods: The assay estimated nucleated cells by amplifying reference gene primers. Libraries were prepared by immunoSEQ multiplex PCR; TCRdb keeps only in-frame clonotypes and omits some of them. The V and J calls and clone size were taken over from that table, and D and trimming were inferred from the DNA. There are 150,000 to 200,000 clones in the sample; over 80% occur only once, and 3% to 3.5% lies in the top ten. Germline V gives CDR1 LGHDT, CDR2 YNNKEL (reference sequence). This CDR3 has 15 amino acids. V lost 0 bases, J lost 7 bases, and 13 bases lay in between. The study recruited exposed participants who had met a COVID-19 case within 2 weeks before entry.

The clonotype originates from a woman in her thirties who had been exposed to COVID-19. The rearrangement joins TRBV3-1 (or the pseudogene TRBV3-2) to TRBJ1-5; D perhaps matches TRBD1 (5 bases). The specimen sequenced was PBMCs or T cells enriched from blood (not recorded which). CDR3 DNA: TGTGCCAGCAGCCAAGACCCTGGGGGAGGGCAGCCCCAGCATTTT. Protein sequence: CASSQDPGGGQPQHF.